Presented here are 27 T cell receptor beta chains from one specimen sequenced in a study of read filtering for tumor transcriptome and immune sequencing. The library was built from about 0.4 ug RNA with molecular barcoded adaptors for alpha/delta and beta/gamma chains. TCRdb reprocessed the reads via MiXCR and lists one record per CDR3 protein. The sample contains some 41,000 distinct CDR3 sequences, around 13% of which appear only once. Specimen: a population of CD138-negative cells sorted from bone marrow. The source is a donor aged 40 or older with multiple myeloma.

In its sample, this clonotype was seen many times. The CDR3 region is CASSRGGHGTEAFF. DNA of the CDR3: TGTGCCAGCAGCCGGGGGGGGCACGGCACTGAAGCTTTCTTT. The J gene is TRBJ1-1, the V gene TRBV6-5, with a possible D match to TRBD1 (6 bases). V lost 6 bases and J 4 bases, leaving 15 bases between the germline ends. The CDR3 length is 14 residues. In germline, CDR1 is MNHEY, CDR2 SVGAGI.

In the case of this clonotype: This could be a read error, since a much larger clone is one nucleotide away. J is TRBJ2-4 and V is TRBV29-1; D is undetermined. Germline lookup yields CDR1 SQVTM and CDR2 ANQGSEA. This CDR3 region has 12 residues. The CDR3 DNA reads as TGCAGCGTGGTCCTCTGGCAAAACATTCGGTACTTC. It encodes CSVVLWQNIRYF. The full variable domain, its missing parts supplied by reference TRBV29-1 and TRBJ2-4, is SAVISQKPSRDICQRGTSLTIQCQVDSQVTMMFWYRQQPGQSLTLIATANQGSEATYESGFVIDKFPISRPNLTFSTLTVSNMSPEDSSIYLCSVVLWQNIRYFGAGTRLSVL.

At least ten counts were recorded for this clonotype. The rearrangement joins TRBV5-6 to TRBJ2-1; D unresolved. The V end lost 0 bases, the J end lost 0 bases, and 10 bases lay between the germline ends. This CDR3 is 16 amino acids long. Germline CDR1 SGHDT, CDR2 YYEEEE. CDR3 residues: CASSLAGSSSYNEQFF. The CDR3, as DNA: TGTGCCAGCAGCTTGGCCGGCTCTTCCTCCTACAATGAGCAGTTCTTC.

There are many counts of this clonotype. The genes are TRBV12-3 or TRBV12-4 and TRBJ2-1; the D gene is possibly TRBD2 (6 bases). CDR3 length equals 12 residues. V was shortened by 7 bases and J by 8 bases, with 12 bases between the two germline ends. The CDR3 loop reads CASTGGTYEQFF. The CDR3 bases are TGTGCCAGCACCGGCGGGACGTATGAGCAGTTCTTC.

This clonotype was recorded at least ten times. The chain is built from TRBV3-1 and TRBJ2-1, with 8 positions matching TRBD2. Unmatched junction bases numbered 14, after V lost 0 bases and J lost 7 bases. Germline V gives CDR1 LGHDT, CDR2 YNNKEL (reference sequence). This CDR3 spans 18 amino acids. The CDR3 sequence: CASSQDLPTSGVGNEQFF. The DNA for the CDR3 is TGTGCCAGCAGCCAAGATCTCCCAACTAGCGGAGTTGGGAATGAGCAGTTCTTC.

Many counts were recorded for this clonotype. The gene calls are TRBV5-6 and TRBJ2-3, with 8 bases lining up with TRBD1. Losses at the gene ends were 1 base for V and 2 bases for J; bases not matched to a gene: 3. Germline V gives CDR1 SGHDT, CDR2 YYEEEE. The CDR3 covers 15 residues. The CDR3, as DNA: TGTGCCAGCAGCTTGCGGACAGGGATCACAGATACGCAGTATTTT. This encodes CASSLRTGITDTQYF. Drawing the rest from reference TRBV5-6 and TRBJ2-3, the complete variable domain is DAGVTQSPTHLIKTRGQQVTLRCSPKSGHDTVSWYQQALGQGPQFIFQYYEEEERQRGNFPDRFSGHQFPNYSSELNVNALLLGDSALYLCASSLRTGITDTQYFGPGTRLTVL.

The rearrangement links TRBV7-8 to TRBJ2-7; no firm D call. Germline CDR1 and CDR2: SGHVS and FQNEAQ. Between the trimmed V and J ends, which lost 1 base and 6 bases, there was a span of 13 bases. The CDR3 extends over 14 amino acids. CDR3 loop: CASSLGTIACEQYF. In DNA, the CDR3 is TGTGCCAGCAGCTTAGGAACGATCGCCTGCGAGCAGTACTTC.

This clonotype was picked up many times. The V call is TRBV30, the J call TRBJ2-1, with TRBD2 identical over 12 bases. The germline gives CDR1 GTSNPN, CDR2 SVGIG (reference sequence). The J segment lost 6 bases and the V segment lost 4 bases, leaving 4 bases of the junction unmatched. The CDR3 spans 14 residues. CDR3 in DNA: TGTGCCTGGAACTCGGGACTAGCGGGCAATGAGCAGTTCTTC. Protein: CAWNSGLAGNEQFF.

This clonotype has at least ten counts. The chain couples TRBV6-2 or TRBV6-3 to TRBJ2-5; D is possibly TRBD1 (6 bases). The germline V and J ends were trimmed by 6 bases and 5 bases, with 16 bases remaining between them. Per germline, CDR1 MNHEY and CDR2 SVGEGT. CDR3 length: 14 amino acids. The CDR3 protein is CASSRQASRETQYF. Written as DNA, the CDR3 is TGTGCCAGCAGCCGACAGGCGAGTAGGGAGACCCAGTACTTC.

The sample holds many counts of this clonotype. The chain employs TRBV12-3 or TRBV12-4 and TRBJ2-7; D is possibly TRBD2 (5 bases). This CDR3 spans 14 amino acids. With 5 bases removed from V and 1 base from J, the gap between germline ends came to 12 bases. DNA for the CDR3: TGTGCCAGCAGTCCCCGGACGGGGTCCTACGAGCAGTACTTC. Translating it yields CASSPRTGSYEQYF.

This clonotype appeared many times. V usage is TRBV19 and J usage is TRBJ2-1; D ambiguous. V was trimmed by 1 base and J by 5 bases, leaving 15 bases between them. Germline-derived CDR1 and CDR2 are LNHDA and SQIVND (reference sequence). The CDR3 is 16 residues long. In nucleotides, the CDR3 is TGTGCCAGTAGTATAGGCAACCCTGGTGCCCACAATGAGCAGTTCTTC. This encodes CASSIGNPGAHNEQFF.

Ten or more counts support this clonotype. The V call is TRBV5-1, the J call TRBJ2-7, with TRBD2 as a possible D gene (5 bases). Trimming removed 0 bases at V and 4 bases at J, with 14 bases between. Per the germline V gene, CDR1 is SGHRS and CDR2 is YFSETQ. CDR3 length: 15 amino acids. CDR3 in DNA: TGCGCCAGCAGCTTGGCCGCGGGTGACGGATACGAGCAGTACTTC. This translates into CASSLAAGDGYEQYF.

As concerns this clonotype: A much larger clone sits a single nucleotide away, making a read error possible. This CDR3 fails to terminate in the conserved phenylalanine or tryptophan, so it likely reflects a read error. The CDR3 sequence: CAASGKTTDTQYS. CDR3 sequence (DNA): TGTGCCGCGAGCGGGAAGACCACAGATACGCAGTATTCT. This chain connects TRBV10-3 to TRBJ2-3; 7 positions match TRBD2. The junction had 7 bases not matched to a gene; V was cut back by 11 bases and J by 2 bases. Germline V lookup: CDR1 ENHRY, CDR2 SYGVKD. CDR3 length: 13 residues.

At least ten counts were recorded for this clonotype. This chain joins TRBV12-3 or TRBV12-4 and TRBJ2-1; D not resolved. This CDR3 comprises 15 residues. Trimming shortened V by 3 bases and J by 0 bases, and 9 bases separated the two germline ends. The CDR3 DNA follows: TGTGCCAGCAGTTTTGCGCCCAGCTCCTACAATGAGCAGTTCTTC. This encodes CASSFAPSSYNEQFF.

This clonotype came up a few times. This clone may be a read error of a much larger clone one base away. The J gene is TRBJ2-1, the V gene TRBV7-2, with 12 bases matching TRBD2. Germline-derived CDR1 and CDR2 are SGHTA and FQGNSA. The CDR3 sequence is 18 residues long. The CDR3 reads CASSSSGTSGYNYNGQFF. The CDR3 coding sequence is TGTGCCAGCAGCTCCTCCGGGACTAGCGGGTATAACTACAATGGGCAGTTCTTC.

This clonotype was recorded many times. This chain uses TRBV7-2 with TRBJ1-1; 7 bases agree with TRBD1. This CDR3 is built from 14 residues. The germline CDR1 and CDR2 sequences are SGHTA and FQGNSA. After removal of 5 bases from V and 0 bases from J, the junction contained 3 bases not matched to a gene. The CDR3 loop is CASSRGQMNTEAFF. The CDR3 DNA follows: TGTGCCAGCAGCCGGGGACAGATGAACACTGAAGCTTTCTTT. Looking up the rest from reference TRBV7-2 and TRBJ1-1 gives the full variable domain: GAGVSQSPSNKVTEKGKDVELRCDPISGHTALYWYRQSLGQGLEFLIYFQGNSAPDKSGLPSDRFSAERTGGSVSTLTIQRTQQEDSAVYLCASSRGQMNTEAFFGQGTRLTVV.

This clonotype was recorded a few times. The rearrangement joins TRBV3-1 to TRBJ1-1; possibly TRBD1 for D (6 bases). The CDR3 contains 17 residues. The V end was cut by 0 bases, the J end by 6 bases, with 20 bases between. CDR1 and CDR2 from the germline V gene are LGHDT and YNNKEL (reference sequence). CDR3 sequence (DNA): TGTGCCAGCAGCCAAGAGTCAGTGCAGGGGAGGAGCGCTGAAGCTTTCTTT. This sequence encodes CASSQESVQGRSAEAFF.

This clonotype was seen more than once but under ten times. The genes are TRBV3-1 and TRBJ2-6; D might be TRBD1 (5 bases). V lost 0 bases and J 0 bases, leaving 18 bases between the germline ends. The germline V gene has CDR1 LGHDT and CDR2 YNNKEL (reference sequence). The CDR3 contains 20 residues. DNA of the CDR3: TGTGCCAGCAGCCAAGATTGGATTGACAGCTCCCTCTCTGGGGCCAACGTCCTGACTTTC. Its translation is CASSQDWIDSSLSGANVLTF. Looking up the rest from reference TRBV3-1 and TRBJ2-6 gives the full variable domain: DTAVSQTPKYLVTQMGNDKSIKCEQNLGHDTMYWYKQDSKKFLKIMFSYNNKELIINETVPNRFSPKSPDKAHLNLHINSLELGDSAVYFCASSQDWIDSSLSGANVLTFGAGSRLTVL.

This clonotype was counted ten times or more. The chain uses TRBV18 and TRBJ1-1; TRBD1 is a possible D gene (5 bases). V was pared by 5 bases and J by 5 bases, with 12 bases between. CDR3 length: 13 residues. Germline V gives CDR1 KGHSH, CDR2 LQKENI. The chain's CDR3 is CASSSTEGTEAFF. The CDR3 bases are TGTGCCAGCTCATCGACAGAGGGGACTGAAGCTTTCTTT.

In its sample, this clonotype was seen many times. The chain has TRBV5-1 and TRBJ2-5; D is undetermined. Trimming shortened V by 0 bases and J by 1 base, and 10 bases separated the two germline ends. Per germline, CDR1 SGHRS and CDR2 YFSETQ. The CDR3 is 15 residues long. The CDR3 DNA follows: TGCGCCAGCAGCTTGGCCGCAAATTCCCAAGAGACCCAGTACTTC. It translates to CASSLAANSQETQYF.

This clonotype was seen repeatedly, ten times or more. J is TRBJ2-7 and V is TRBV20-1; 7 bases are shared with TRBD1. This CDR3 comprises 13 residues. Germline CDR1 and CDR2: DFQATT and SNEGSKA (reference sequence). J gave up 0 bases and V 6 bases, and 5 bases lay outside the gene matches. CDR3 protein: CSAQGQYSYEQYF. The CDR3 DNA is TGCAGTGCGCAGGGACAGTACTCCTACGAGCAGTACTTC.

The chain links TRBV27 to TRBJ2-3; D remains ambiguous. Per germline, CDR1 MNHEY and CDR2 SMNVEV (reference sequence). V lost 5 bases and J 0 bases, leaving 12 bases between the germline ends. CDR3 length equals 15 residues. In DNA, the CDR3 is TGTGCCAGCAGTACCCGGACGGATAGCACAGATACGCAGTATTTT. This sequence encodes CASSTRTDSTDTQYF.

DNA for the CDR3: TGTGCCAGCAGTTTCCCGGACGGCACCTACGAGCAGTACTTC. Translating it yields CASSFPDGTYEQYF. This chain joins TRBV12-3 or TRBV12-4 and TRBJ2-7; D gene unclear. V was trimmed by 3 bases and J by 2 bases, leaving 11 bases between them. CDR3 length equals 14 residues.

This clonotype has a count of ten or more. The CDR3 sequence is CASRRQGTAKNIQYF. The CDR3 nucleotides are TGTGCCAGCAGACGACAGGGCACAGCCAAAAACATTCAGTACTTC. J is TRBJ2-4 and V is TRBV11-2; 7 positions match TRBD1. Germline CDR1 is SGHAT and CDR2 is FQNNGV. CDR3 size: 15 residues. V gave up 6 bases and J gave up 0 bases; unmatched junction bases: 5. Full variable domain (remainder filled in from reference TRBV11-2 and TRBJ2-4): EAGVAQSPRYKIIEKRQSVAFWCNPISGHATLYWYQQILGQGPKLLIQFQNNGVVDDSQLPKDRFSAERLKGVDSTLKIQPAKLEDSAVYLCASRRQGTAKNIQYFGAGTRLSVL.

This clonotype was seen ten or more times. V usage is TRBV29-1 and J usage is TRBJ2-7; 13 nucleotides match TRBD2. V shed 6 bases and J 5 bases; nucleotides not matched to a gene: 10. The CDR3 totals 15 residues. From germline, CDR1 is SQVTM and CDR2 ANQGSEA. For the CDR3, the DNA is TGCAGCGTCGGACAATCCGGGACTAGCGGGAACGAGCAGTACTTC. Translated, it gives CSVGQSGTSGNEQYF.

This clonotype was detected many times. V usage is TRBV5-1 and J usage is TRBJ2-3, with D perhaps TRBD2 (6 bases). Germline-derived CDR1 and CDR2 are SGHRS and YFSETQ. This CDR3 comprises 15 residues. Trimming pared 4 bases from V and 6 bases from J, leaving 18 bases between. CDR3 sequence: CASSRRDGGADTQYF. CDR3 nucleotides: TGCGCCAGCAGCCGCCGGGACGGGGGTGCGGATACGCAGTATTTT.

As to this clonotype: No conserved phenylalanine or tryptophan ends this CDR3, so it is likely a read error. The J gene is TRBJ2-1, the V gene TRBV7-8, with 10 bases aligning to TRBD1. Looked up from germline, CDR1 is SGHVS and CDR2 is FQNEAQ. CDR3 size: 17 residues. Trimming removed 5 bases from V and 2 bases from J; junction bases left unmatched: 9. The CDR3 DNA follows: TGTGCCAGCAGCCCTGGGGACAGGGGTTTTGCCTACAATGAGCAGTTCTCC. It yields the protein CASSPGDRGFAYNEQFS.